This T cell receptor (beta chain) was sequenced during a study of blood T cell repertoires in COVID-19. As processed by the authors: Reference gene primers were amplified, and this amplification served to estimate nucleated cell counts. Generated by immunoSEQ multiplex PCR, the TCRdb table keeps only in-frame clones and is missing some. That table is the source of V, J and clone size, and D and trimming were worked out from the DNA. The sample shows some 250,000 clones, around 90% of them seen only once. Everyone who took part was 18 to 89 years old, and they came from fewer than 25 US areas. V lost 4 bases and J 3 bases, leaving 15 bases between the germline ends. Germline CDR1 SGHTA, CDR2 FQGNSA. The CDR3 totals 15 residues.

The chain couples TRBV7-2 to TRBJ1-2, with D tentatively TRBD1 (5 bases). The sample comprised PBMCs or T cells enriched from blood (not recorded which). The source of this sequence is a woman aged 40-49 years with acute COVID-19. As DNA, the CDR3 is TGTGCCAGCAGCTCTAGCGGGGGTCCTTACTATGGCTACACCTTC. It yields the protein CASSSSGGPYYGYTF. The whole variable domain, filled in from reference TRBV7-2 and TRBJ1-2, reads GAGVSQSPSNKVTEKGKDVELRCDPISGHTALYWYRQSLGQGLEFLIYFQGNSAPDKSGLPSDRFSAERTGGSVSTLTIQRTQQEDSAVYLCASSSSGGPYYGYTFGSGTRLTVV.